This is a list of T cell receptor beta chains from one sample in a study of cytomegalovirus exposure and HLA in healthy donors. Sequencing used immunoSEQ multiplex PCR; TCRdb keeps in-frame clones, though not all of them. In the table there are 50,000 to 55,000 clones, around 50% of which are singletons. The sequencing sample was made of PBMCs. These TCRs come from a human donor in good health. CDR3s leave out the opening cysteine and the closing phenylalanine or tryptophan. Some rows have no size entry. The others give once, few or many, or a class for an expanded clone.

J gene: TRBJ2-1; clone size: once; V gene: TRBV4-3; CDR3 protein: ASSHRTDTYNEQF
J gene: TRBJ2-5; clone size: .; V gene: TRBV7-9; CDR3 protein: ASSFIRGGRQETQY
J gene: TRBJ2-5; clone size: .; V gene: TRBV2; CDR3 protein: ASSFRVAGGQETQY
J gene: TRBJ2-1; clone size: .; V gene: TRBV7-7; CDR3 protein: ASSLFGAGGPNEQF
J gene: TRBJ1-2; clone size: .; V gene: TRBV2; CDR3 protein: ASSEEYGGHYGYT
J gene: TRBJ2-5; clone size: .; V gene: TRBV7-9; CDR3 protein: ASSPGVIETQY
J gene: TRBJ1-4; clone size: .; V gene: TRBV5-1; CDR3 protein: ASSLGTGGGEKLF
J gene: TRBJ1-1; clone size: few; V gene: TRBV20-1; CDR3 protein: SAASPTEAF
J gene: TRBJ2-3; clone size: .; V gene: TRBV19; CDR3 protein: ASSPLGAGTDTQY
J gene: TRBJ2-3; clone size: .; V gene: TRBV7-9; CDR3 protein: ASSLEVAGNIYTQY
J gene: TRBJ2-5; clone size: .; V gene: TRBV6-1; CDR3 protein: ASREAGEETQY
J gene: TRBJ2-5; clone size: once; V gene: TRBV6-5; CDR3 protein: ASSYAGTEETQY
J gene: TRBJ2-1; clone size: .; V gene: TRBV18; CDR3 protein: ASSPSSYNEQF
J gene: TRBJ2-2; clone size: .; V gene: TRBV5-1; CDR3 protein: ASSSRIGQGATGELF
J gene: TRBJ1-4; clone size: few; V gene: TRBV5-5; CDR3 protein: ASSLAQGIGEKLF
J gene: TRBJ2-1; clone size: few; V gene: TRBV7-3; CDR3 protein: ASSLLAGGYNEQF
J gene: TRBJ1-2; clone size: few; V gene: TRBV10-1; CDR3 protein: ASRVPLEGDYGYT
J gene: TRBJ2-5; clone size: few; V gene: TRBV30; CDR3 protein: AWRTVPGTQY
J gene: TRBJ1-2; clone size: .; V gene: TRBV19; CDR3 protein: ASQAPERYGYT
J gene: TRBJ2-1; clone size: .; V gene: TRBV11-2; CDR3 protein: ASSSGTSFYNEQF
J gene: TRBJ2-7; clone size: .; V gene: TRBV6-5; CDR3 protein: ASSYSGRGASYEQY
J gene: TRBJ1-5; clone size: few; V gene: TRBV30; CDR3 protein: AWSARGQSQH